Listed here are 30 T cell receptor beta chains from one sample, sequenced in a study of cytomegalovirus exposure and HLA in healthy donors. 60 Vbeta and 13 Jbeta primers were used in PCR. Sequencing was performed with immunoSEQ multiplex PCR; in TCRdb, only in-frame clones are kept and a portion is missing. The sample contains more than 95,000 clones, approximately 78% of which appear only once. Specimen: PBMCs. These receptor sequences come from a middle-aged woman in good health and CMV-seronegative.

V usage is TRBV5-1 and J usage is TRBJ2-5; a weak D match, TRBD1 (6 bases). V gave up 1 base and J gave up 1 base, with 14 bases separating them. In germline, CDR1 is SGHRS, CDR2 YFSETQ. The CDR3 covers 16 residues. The CDR3 region has the DNA TGCGCCAGCAGCTTGCAGATGGGCAGGGGCCAAGAGACCCAGTACTTC. Translation: CASSLQMGRGQETQYF.

The chain combines TRBV6-5 with TRBJ2-2; a possible D gene is TRBD2 (6 bases). The CDR3 covers 14 residues. The V gene's germline CDR1 is MNHEY and CDR2 SVGAGI. Between the trimmed V and J ends, which lost 7 bases and 5 bases, there was a span of 14 bases. The CDR3 here is CASTHTGETGELFF. In DNA form, the CDR3 reads TGTGCCAGCACCCACACGGGGGAGACCGGGGAGCTGTTTTTT.

The chain employs TRBV4-1 and TRBJ1-1; D perhaps matches TRBD1 (5 bases). Germline assignment: CDR1 MGHRA and CDR2 YSYEKL. The ends were cut back, 1 base at V and 5 bases at J, with 11 bases in the middle. The CDR3 totals 14 residues. The CDR3 coding sequence is TGCGCCAGCAGCCAAGCTTTGGGGCGGACTGAAGCTTTCTTT. Translated: CASSQALGRTEAFF.

This clone was detected a few times. The J gene is TRBJ1-1, the V gene TRBV2, with TRBD1 as a possible D gene (6 bases). Germline V lookup: CDR1 SNHLY, CDR2 FYNNEI. Trimming left V 4 bases short and J 0 bases short, with 33 bases between. The CDR3 length is 22 residues. The CDR3 is CASSGPTRDPQGPNTMNTEAFF. The DNA for the CDR3 is TGTGCCAGCAGTGGACCAACTAGGGACCCACAGGGTCCCAACACAATGAACACTGAAGCTTTCTTT.

This chain joins TRBV6-5 and TRBJ1-1, with D hard to call. The V and J ends lost 0 bases and 2 bases respectively, with 10 bases between them. Germline lookup yields CDR1 MNHEY and CDR2 SVGAGI. The CDR3 runs to 15 residues. The CDR3 loop reads CASSYSRILNTEAFF. CDR3 nucleotides: TGTGCCAGCAGTTACTCGAGGATACTAAACACTGAAGCTTTCTTT.

The chain employs TRBV28 and TRBJ2-2; D perhaps matches TRBD2 (5 bases). The germline V gene encodes CDR1 MDHEN and CDR2 SYDVKM. V lost 8 bases and J 0 bases, leaving 19 bases between the germline ends. The CDR3 spans 17 residues. CDR3 nucleotides: TGTGCCAGCCGATCGAGGACTCTATACGCGAACACCGGGGAGCTGTTTTTT. Translation: CASRSRTLYANTGELFF.

The rearrangement joins TRBV9 to TRBJ2-1; 7 bases line up with TRBD2. The CDR3 extends over 15 amino acids. With V trimmed by 0 bases and J by 3 bases, 3 bases remained unmatched. Looked up from germline, CDR1 is SGDLS and CDR2 is YYNGEE. In nucleotides, the CDR3 is TGTGCCAGCAGCGTAGGCGGGAGTCTCTACAATGAGCAGTTCTTC. Protein sequence: CASSVGGSLYNEQFF.

V is TRBV5-1 and J is TRBJ1-1; D may be TRBD1 (6 bases). V dropped 4 bases and J dropped 4 bases, with 20 bases sitting between them. The CDR3 is 16 amino acids. Germline loops: CDR1 SGHRS, CDR2 YFSETQ. The chain's CDR3 is CASSKGDTGALTEAFF. As DNA, the CDR3 is TGCGCCAGCAGCAAGGGGGACACCGGGGCCCTCACTGAAGCTTTCTTT. The variable domain in full, with the rest retrieved from reference TRBV5-1 and TRBJ1-1, is KAGVTQTPRYLIKTRGQQVTLSCSPISGHRSVSWYQQTPGQGLQFLFEYFSETQRNKGNFPGRFSGRQFSNSRSEMNVSTLELGDSALYLCASSKGDTGALTEAFFGQGTRLTVV.

As DNA, the CDR3 is TGTGCCAGCAGCTCCCCCCAGGGGCGGGGGTACAATGAGCAGTTCTTC. As protein: CASSSPQGRGYNEQFF. The rearrangement joins TRBV7-2 to TRBJ2-1; possible D gene TRBD2, 7 bases. The CDR3 contains 16 residues. Looked up from germline, CDR1 is SGHTA and CDR2 is FQGNSA. V was trimmed by 4 bases and J by 4 bases, leaving 17 bases between them.

The rearrangement links TRBV6-5 to TRBJ1-2; 9 nucleotides align to TRBD1. V lost 6 bases to trimming and J lost 5 bases; unmatched junction nucleotides: 7. The CDR3 has 14 residues. From germline, CDR1 is MNHEY and CDR2 SVGAGI. DNA of the CDR3: TGTGCCAGCAGGTATCGGGACAGGGATTATGGCTACACCTTC. Protein sequence: CASRYRDRDYGYTF.

This clone appeared a single time. The chain couples TRBV28 to TRBJ1-6, with 8 nucleotides matching TRBD1. Germline CDR1 reads MDHEN; CDR2 reads SYDVKM. The CDR3 contains 14 residues. V was clipped by 10 bases and J by 5 bases; unmatched bases: 7. Here the CDR3 DNA reads TGTGCCACCACACCGGGACAGGATAATTCACCCCTCCACTTT. It specifies CATTPGQDNSPLHF.

This clone is a singleton in its sample. The gene calls are TRBV28 and TRBJ2-7; 12 nucleotides align to TRBD2. CDR3 length: 15 residues. With 6 bases clipped from V and 3 bases from J, the junction kept 6 bases outside the gene matches. Germline assignment: CDR1 MDHEN and CDR2 SYDVKM. The CDR3 here is CASSPSGRARYEQYF. The CDR3, as DNA: TGTGCCAGCAGCCCTAGCGGGAGGGCCCGCTACGAGCAGTACTTC.

The chain employs TRBV9 and TRBJ2-5, with D perhaps matching TRBD1 (7 bases). V dropped 5 bases and J dropped 4 bases, with 12 bases sitting between them. Germline CDR1 reads SGDLS; CDR2 reads YYNGEE. The CDR3 has 13 residues. As DNA, the CDR3 is TGTGCCAGCAGTGAGCAGGGGGGAGAGACCCAGTACTTC. This gives the protein CASSEQGGETQYF. Full variable domain (rest looked up from reference TRBV9 and TRBJ2-5): DSGVTQTPKHLITATGQRVTLRCSPRSGDLSVYWYQQSLDQGLQFLIQYYNGEERAKGNILERFSAQQFPDLHSELNLSSLELGDSALYFCASSEQGGETQYFGPGTRLLVL.

This chain uses TRBV2 with TRBJ2-1, with 7 bases matching TRBD2. The CDR3 has 14 residues. With V trimmed by 3 bases and J by 8 bases, 7 bases remained unmatched. Germline V gene lookup returns CDR1 SNHLY and CDR2 FYNNEI. The CDR3, as DNA: TGTGCCAGCAGTGAGCGGGAGTGGGTGCATGAGCAGTTCTTC. It specifies CASSEREWVHEQFF.

The chain combines TRBV9 with TRBJ2-2; weak D call: TRBD1 (7 bases). The CDR3 is made up of 15 amino acids. Trimming removed 5 bases from V and 2 bases from J, with 13 bases in between. Per the germline V gene, CDR1 is SGDLS and CDR2 is YYNGEE. CDR3 sequence reads: CASSRGTANTGELFF. CDR3 nucleotides: TGTGCCAGCAGTCGCGGGACAGCTAACACCGGGGAGCTGTTTTTT.

The chain has TRBV4-3 and TRBJ1-1; weak D call: TRBD1 (5 bases). This CDR3 is built from 20 residues. Looked up from germline, CDR1 is LGHNA and CDR2 is YSLEER. The V end was cut by 4 bases, the J end by 0 bases, with 27 bases between. The DNA of the CDR3 is TGCGCCAGCAGCCCAGCGCCCGTTTGGACCCAGGGACTAATGAACACTGAAGCTTTCTTT. It is translated as CASSPAPVWTQGLMNTEAFF.

The chain carries TRBV5-6 and TRBJ1-5; no definite D call. The CDR3 consists of 16 residues. Trimming left V 3 bases short and J 7 bases short, with 20 bases between. Germline CDR1 reads SGHDT; CDR2 reads YYEEEE. CDR3 residues: CASSSYPGSSGQPQHF. In DNA form, the CDR3 reads TGTGCCAGCAGCTCCTACCCGGGGTCCTCAGGACAGCCCCAGCATTTT.

About this clone: A read error may account for a junction end that differs from germline. The V call is TRBV7-2, the J call TRBJ2-5, with 8 bases identical to TRBD1. This CDR3 contains 15 residues. Germline assignment: CDR1 SGHTA and CDR2 FQGNSA. The CDR3 region has the DNA TGTGCCAGCAGCGCCCACGGGACAGGTCAAGAGGCCCAGTACTTC. Translation: CASSAHGTGQEAQYF.

The chain recombines TRBV4-3 with TRBJ2-1; a weak D match, TRBD2 (5 bases). The germline V and J ends were trimmed by 2 bases and 1 base, with 9 bases remaining between them. Germline V CDR1 and CDR2: LGHNA, YSLEER. This CDR3 contains 15 residues. The CDR3 loop is CASSQRLASYNEQFF. Written as DNA, the CDR3 is TGCGCCAGCAGCCAAAGGCTAGCTTCCTACAATGAGCAGTTCTTC.

V and J are TRBV4-3 and TRBJ1-2, with 7 bases matching TRBD1. V trimming: 3 bases; J trimming: 7 bases; junction bases outside the gene matches: 11. The V gene's germline CDR1 is LGHNA and CDR2 YSLEER. This CDR3 has 15 residues. CDR3 coding DNA: TGCGCCAGCAGCCAGCTCAATGGACAGGTCGGTGGCTACACCTTC. Protein: CASSQLNGQVGGYTF.

The chain recombines TRBV18 with TRBJ2-7; perhaps TRBD1 as D (6 bases). Trimming left V 6 bases short and J 3 bases short, with 15 bases between. CDR1 is KGHSH and CDR2 is LQKENI in the germline V gene. The CDR3 is made up of 14 amino acids. The CDR3 bases are TGTGCCAGCTCCCCGTCAGGGGAAATCTACGAGCAGTACTTC. It translates to CASSPSGEIYEQYF.

The chain is built from TRBV27 and TRBJ2-2; D gene uncertain. CDR3 length equals 13 residues. The germline V and J ends were trimmed by 9 bases and 6 bases, with 14 bases remaining between them. Germline V CDR1 and CDR2: MNHEY, SMNVEV (reference sequence). CDR3 nucleotides: TGTGCCAGTGGCTTGATCATTCCCGGGGAGCTGTTTTTT. Translated: CASGLIIPGELFF.

J is TRBJ1-1 and V is TRBV28; no clear D gene. The CDR3 spans 9 residues. In germline, CDR1 is MDHEN, CDR2 SYDVKM. V shed 5 bases and J shed 10 bases, with 5 bases lying between them. CDR3 sequence (DNA): TGTGCCAGCAGTCCCGGAGCTTTCTTT. This codes for CASSPGAFF.

This clone was seen a handful of times. The chain uses TRBV27 and TRBJ2-3, with 10 positions matching TRBD2. Germline V gene data show CDR1 as MNHEY and CDR2 as SMNVEV (reference sequence). The CDR3 length is 16 residues. Trimming removed 3 bases from V and 1 base from J; junction bases left unmatched: 4. The CDR3 nucleotides read TGTGCCAGCAGTTTCCTAGCGGGAGAGGGCACAGATACGCAGTATTTT. This sequence encodes CASSFLAGEGTDTQYF.

The chain recombines TRBV6-5 with TRBJ1-1, with a tentative D call TRBD1 (6 bases). Trimming shortened V by 2 bases and J by 10 bases, and 23 bases separated the two germline ends. The V gene's germline CDR1 is MNHEY and CDR2 SVGAGI. This CDR3 comprises 16 residues. In nucleotides, the CDR3 is TGTGCCAGCAGTTACCTTCCGGGAGGGGGACAAGGGGGAGCTTTCTTT. The encoded protein is CASSYLPGGGQGGAFF.

V gene TRBV25-1 combines with J gene TRBJ1-2; D unclear. The CDR3 covers 14 residues. Germline V gives CDR1 MGHDK, CDR2 SYGVNS. V shed 6 bases and J shed 4 bases, with 15 bases lying between them. CDR3 sequence (DNA): TGTGCCAGCAGCAGAGGAGCTCCCTTCTATGGCTACACCTTC. Translated, it gives CASSRGAPFYGYTF.

CDR3 amino acids: CASSGGGQGPPNEQYF. The CDR3 DNA reads TGTGCCAGCAGCGGCGGAGGACAGGGGCCCCCCAACGAGCAGTACTTC. The rearrangement links TRBV9 to TRBJ2-7, with TRBD1 matching 9 bases. This CDR3 contains 16 residues. J lost 5 bases, V lost 3 bases, and 12 bases had no gene match. Germline CDR1 is SGDLS and CDR2 is YYNGEE.

This clone was seen a few times. At one of its ends the junction is not consistent with the germline gene, which may arise from a read error. The CDR3 sequence: CASSPRQGSFNEQFF. Written as DNA, the CDR3 is TGTGCCAGCTCACCACGGCAGGGATCCTTCAATGAGCAGTTCTTC. The chain uses TRBV18 and TRBJ2-1; tentative D call: TRBD1 (5 bases). Germline V gives CDR1 KGHSH, CDR2 LQKENI. CDR3 size: 15 residues.

The chain couples TRBV11-2 to TRBJ2-5; tentatively, D is TRBD2 (6 bases). The CDR3 is made up of 13 amino acids. Deletions cut 0 bases from V and 9 bases from J, with 11 bases between. Germline CDR1 SGHAT, CDR2 FQNNGV. The chain's CDR3 is CASSLETSPAQYF. CDR3 in DNA: TGTGCCAGCAGCTTAGAAACTAGCCCGGCCCAGTACTTC.

Judged by abundance, this clone is medium-sized. The CDR3 spells CASSEVTIGLDPYNEQFF. The DNA of the CDR3 is TGTGCCAGCAGTGAAGTGACAATAGGACTAGACCCATACAATGAGCAGTTCTTC. The chain carries TRBV2 and TRBJ2-1; 7 nucleotides agree with TRBD2. This CDR3 comprises 18 residues. Germline lookup yields CDR1 SNHLY and CDR2 FYNNEI. V was clipped by 1 base and J by 4 bases; unmatched bases: 13.